This passage covers 19 T cell receptor beta chains from one sample sequenced in a study of shared clonotypes between healthy human individuals. The protocol was immunoSEQ multiplex PCR, while the TCRdb copy is restricted to in-frame clones and leaves out a portion. The table records 950,000 to 1,100,000 clones, around 76% of them present only once. The sample taken for sequencing was memory CD4+ T cells sorted from blood. Subset in this sample: CD45RA-negative fraction. Receptor source: a man younger than 30 in good health.

This chain joins TRBV7-2 and TRBJ1-1; D ambiguous. The CDR3 runs 16 residues. V was trimmed by 5 bases and J by 1 base, leaving 17 bases between them. CDR1 and CDR2 (germline): SGHTA, FQGNSA. CDR3 nucleotides: TGTGCCAGCAGCCCCAGCCCACTGATGGCGAACACTGAAGCTTTCTTT. Its protein is CASSPSPLMANTEAFF.

Only one count was recorded for this clone. This rearrangement joins TRBV5-1 to TRBJ1-5; perhaps TRBD1 as D (6 bases). Looked up from germline, CDR1 is SGHRS and CDR2 is YFSETQ. The germline V and J ends were trimmed by 0 bases and 4 bases, with 11 bases remaining between them. This CDR3 has 15 amino acids. CDR3 protein: CASSLAGAENQPQHF. For the CDR3, the DNA is TGCGCCAGCAGCTTGGCAGGGGCTGAGAATCAGCCCCAGCATTTT.

The chain has TRBV7-2 and TRBJ2-7; 8 bases line up with TRBD2. V shed 5 bases and J 5 bases; nucleotides not matched to a gene: 11. This CDR3 region has 15 residues. Germline-derived CDR1 and CDR2 are SGHTA and FQGNSA. The CDR3: CASSRKSGGGDEQYF. CDR3 in DNA: TGTGCCAGCAGCCGCAAGTCGGGGGGGGGCGACGAGCAGTACTTC.

V gene TRBV2 combines with J gene TRBJ2-7; a weak D match, TRBD2 (5 bases). The CDR3 totals 11 residues. The V end was cut by 8 bases, the J end by 3 bases, with 8 bases between. Per the germline V gene, CDR1 is SNHLY and CDR2 is FYNNEI. CDR3 sequence (DNA): TGTGCCAGCGGGGAGAACTACGAGCAGTACTTC. Its protein product is CASGENYEQYF.

V and J are TRBV6-1 and TRBJ1-2; D call uncertain. Between the trimmed V and J ends, which lost 5 bases and 7 bases, there was a span of 5 bases. This CDR3 has 10 residues. From germline, CDR1 is MNHNS and CDR2 SASEGT. The CDR3 reads CASSLRGYTF. CDR3 DNA: TGTGCCAGCAGTCTCCGTGGCTACACCTTC.

The CDR3, as DNA: TGTGCCAGCAGCTTGCGGTCGGGACTAATGAGGGCAGATACGCAGTATTTT. It specifies CASSLRSGLMRADTQYF. The chain recombines TRBV5-4 with TRBJ2-3; 7 bases are shared with TRBD2. Germline trimming cut 1 base from V and 4 bases from J; bases unmatched to any gene: 12. Germline CDR1 SGHNT, CDR2 YYREEE (reference sequence). The length of the CDR3 is 17 residues.

This clone has just a few counts. The chain couples TRBV4-1 to TRBJ1-5, with 7 bases identical to TRBD1. Trimming took 5 bases from V and 6 from J; bases not matched to a gene: 7. Germline V CDR1 and CDR2: MGHRA, YSYEKL. This CDR3 region has 14 residues. The CDR3 bases are TGCGCCAGCAGCTTCACAGGGGCCCCTCAGCCCCAGCATTTT. It is translated as CASSFTGAPQPQHF.

V and J are TRBV6-1 and TRBJ2-3, with D perhaps assigned TRBD1 or TRBD2 (5 bases each). V was pared by 3 bases and J by 8 bases, with 15 bases between. Per the germline V gene, CDR1 is MNHNS and CDR2 is SASEGT. The CDR3 covers 14 residues. CDR3 sequence: CASSEKERGPTQYF. CDR3 DNA: TGTGCCAGCAGTGAGAAGGAGAGGGGTCCTACGCAGTATTTT.

J is TRBJ2-7 and V is TRBV15; the D gene is possibly TRBD1 (5 bases). Looked up from germline, CDR1 is LNHNV and CDR2 is YYDKDF (reference sequence). CDR3 length equals 13 residues. Deletions cut 0 bases from V and 6 bases from J, with 9 bases between. CDR3 in amino acids: CATSREDSSEQYF. The CDR3 DNA reads TGTGCCACCAGCAGAGAAGACAGCTCCGAGCAGTACTTC.

The V call is TRBV4-1, the J call TRBJ2-7; tentatively, D is TRBD2 (8 bases). The CDR3 extends over 16 amino acids. Trimming took 1 base from V and 0 from J, leaving 13 bases between them. CDR1 is MGHRA and CDR2 is YSYEKL in the germline V gene. The CDR3 spells CASSQVAGQSSYEQYF. CDR3 DNA: TGCGCCAGCAGCCAAGTAGCGGGACAGAGCTCCTACGAGCAGTACTTC.

V usage is TRBV11-2 and J usage is TRBJ1-2, with a tentative D call TRBD1 (6 bases). Trimming left V 1 base short and J 4 bases short, with 13 bases between. The CDR3 contains 15 residues. CDR1 SGHAT and CDR2 FQNNGV come from the germline V gene. CDR3 amino acids: CASSLVQGMGYGYTF. CDR3 nucleotide sequence: TGTGCCAGCAGCTTAGTCCAGGGGATGGGCTATGGCTACACCTTC. Complete variable domain (other parts from reference TRBV11-2 and TRBJ1-2): EAGVAQSPRYKIIEKRQSVAFWCNPISGHATLYWYQQILGQGPKLLIQFQNNGVVDDSQLPKDRFSAERLKGVDSTLKIQPAKLEDSAVYLCASSLVQGMGYGYTFGSGTRLTVV.

This chain uses TRBV6-5 with TRBJ1-6, with a possible D match to TRBD1 (5 bases). The CDR3 has 14 residues. Germline values: CDR1 MNHEY, CDR2 SVGAGI. Trimming took off 2 bases at V and 8 bases at J, with 10 bases between the two ends. The CDR3 coding sequence is TGTGCCAGCAGTTACCGCCGACAGTATTCACCCCTCCACTTT. It yields the protein CASSYRRQYSPLHF.

V usage is TRBV27 and J usage is TRBJ2-7; 7 bases line up with TRBD1. The CDR3 runs 15 residues. V gave up 5 bases and J gave up 2 bases; unmatched junction bases: 9. Germline CDR1 MNHEY, CDR2 SMNVEV (reference sequence). For the CDR3, the DNA is TGTGCCAGCAGTGGATATTCCACAGGGGCCTACGAGCAGTACTTC. This gives the protein CASSGYSTGAYEQYF.

The chain recombines TRBV30 with TRBJ1-6, with D possibly TRBD1 on 5 matching bases. Germline V gives CDR1 GTSNPN, CDR2 SVGIG (reference sequence). V lost 3 bases and J lost 8, with 14 bases in between. This CDR3 comprises 14 residues. The CDR3 loop is CAWRFEGRYSPLHF. The CDR3 coding sequence is TGTGCCTGGAGGTTTGAGGGGCGTTATTCACCCCTCCACTTT.

A word on this clone: At the DNA level, this CDR3 is encoded by other sequences in the same sample as well. CDR3 DNA sequence: TGTGCCAGCAGCCTGGGACAGGGTGGATACGAGCAGTACTTC. Its protein product is CASSLGQGGYEQYF. The chain carries TRBV7-2 and TRBJ2-7; 9 bases agree with TRBD1. With 5 bases clipped from V and 4 bases from J, the junction kept 6 bases outside the gene matches. Germline loops: CDR1 SGHTA, CDR2 FQGNSA. There are 14 residues in the CDR3. Using reference TRBV7-2 and TRBJ2-7 for the parts outside the CDR3, the full variable domain is GAGVSQSPSNKVTEKGKDVELRCDPISGHTALYWYRQSLGQGLEFLIYFQGNSAPDKSGLPSDRFSAERTGGSVSTLTIQRTQQEDSAVYLCASSLGQGGYEQYFGPGTRLTVT.

The V gene is TRBV4-1, the J gene TRBJ2-5, with TRBD1 identical over 11 bases. With 0 bases clipped from V and 5 bases from J, the junction kept 17 bases outside the gene matches. The germline V gene encodes CDR1 MGHRA and CDR2 YSYEKL. The CDR3 runs to 20 residues. The CDR3 DNA reads as TGCGCCAGCAGCCAAGATTTGGGGGGGACAGGGGGATCCAAGACGGAGACCCAGTACTTC. Amino acids: CASSQDLGGTGGSKTETQYF.

V gene TRBV5-4 combines with J gene TRBJ2-7; D unclear. Germline V gene data show CDR1 as SGHNT and CDR2 as YYREEE (reference sequence). This CDR3 spans 14 amino acids. V was cut by 3 bases and J by 4 bases, with 14 bases left in between. The CDR3 nucleotides read TGTGCCAGCAGCTCGTGGCCGAAAATTTACGAGCAGTACTTC. Its protein product is CASSSWPKIYEQYF.

CDR3 DNA: TGTGCCAGCTCAGGGGACCGAAACACCATATATTTT. Its translation is CASSGDRNTIYF. The chain joins TRBV18 to TRBJ1-3; maybe TRBD1 (5 bases). The CDR3 sequence is 12 residues long. Germline-derived CDR1 and CDR2 are KGHSH and LQKENI. Trimming took off 5 bases at V and 5 bases at J, with 7 bases between the two ends.

The CDR3 sequence: CASSRPGAGELFF. The CDR3 DNA reads as TGTGCCAGCAGTCGCCCGGGCGCCGGGGAGCTGTTTTTT. V and J are TRBV28 and TRBJ2-2; D is unresolved. V lost 5 bases and J lost 6, with 10 bases in between. Germline V gives CDR1 MDHEN, CDR2 SYDVKM. CDR3 length: 13 amino acids.